What follows are 30 T cell receptor beta chains derived from one specimen sequenced in a study of CD4 and CD8 cells across lung adenocarcinoma regions. TCRdb reanalysed the PCR reads using MiXCR and keeps one entry per CDR3 protein. The top ten clones hold about 40% of a sample with some 7,000 distinct CDR3 sequences, roughly 54% of them seen once. The sequencing input was CD8+ T cells from the center of a lung tumor. The source of these receptors is a male donor with lung adenocarcinoma. The CD4 and CD8 labels of this study may be unreliable.

This clonotype turned up a few times. The J gene is TRBJ2-7, the V gene TRBV27, with 8 bases fitting TRBD2. The germline V gene has CDR1 MNHEY and CDR2 SMNVEV (reference sequence). The junction had 3 bases not matched to a gene; V was cut back by 3 bases and J by 2 bases. The CDR3 extends over 14 amino acids. The CDR3, as DNA: TGTGCCAGCAGTTTCGGTAGCGGGACCTACGAGCAGTACTTC. This translates into CASSFGSGTYEQYF.

The chain links TRBV6-1 to TRBJ2-1; D may be TRBD1 (6 bases). The DNA matches TRBJ2-7 better at its end, which makes the J call doubtful. From germline, CDR1 is MNHNS and CDR2 SASEGT. The CDR3 is made up of 17 amino acids. CDR3 protein: CASGQGLEGVSYNTQYF. In DNA form, the CDR3 reads TGTGCCAGCGGCCAGGGGCTAGAGGGAGTGAGCTACAATACGCAGTACTTC.

The chain has TRBV6-1 and TRBJ2-1; D is unclear. V dropped 6 bases and J dropped 7 bases, with 25 bases sitting between them. CDR1 MNHNS and CDR2 SASEGT come from the germline V gene. There are 17 residues in the CDR3. CDR3 bases: TGTGCCAGCAGACAAGGGCTACCGGGTGCTCGCACAAATGAGCAGTTCTTC. It is translated as CASRQGLPGARTNEQFF.

The chain recombines TRBV6-4 with TRBJ2-5; 10 bases are shared with TRBD2. V shed 2 bases, J shed 11 bases, and the junction held 8 bases outside the gene matches. Per germline, CDR1 MRHNA and CDR2 SNTAGT. This CDR3 is 14 amino acids long. The CDR3 DNA sequence: TGTGCCAGCAGTGACGGACTAGCGGAAGATACGCAGTACTTC. It encodes CASSDGLAEDTQYF.

The rearrangement joins TRBV6-1 to TRBJ2-1, with 14 bases that match TRBD2. The J call is in doubt because the DNA end fits TRBJ2-7 better. There are 17 residues in the CDR3. Looked up from germline, CDR1 is MNHNS and CDR2 is SASEGT. CDR3: CASSIGTSGSRAYEQYF. Written as DNA, the CDR3 is TGTGCCAGCAGTATCGGGACTAGCGGGAGCCGGGCCTACGAGCAGTACTTC.

Remarks on this clonotype: A much larger clone lies one base from this, so it may be a read error. The V call is TRBV6-5, the J call TRBJ2-1; 7 nucleotides agree with TRBD1. Judging by the DNA end, TRBJ2-7 fits better; the J call may be wrong. The CDR3 totals 13 residues. Germline lookup yields CDR1 MNHEY and CDR2 SVGAGI. The CDR3 coding sequence is TGTGCCAGCAGTTACTCGATACAGGGGGAGCAGTACTTC. Protein: CASSYSIQGEQYF.

This clonotype was picked up a small number of times. The chain employs TRBV6-5 and TRBJ2-1; TRBD1 agrees at 12 bases. From germline, CDR1 is MNHEY and CDR2 SVGAGI. After removal of 0 bases from V and 13 bases from J, the junction contained 19 bases not matched to a gene. There are 19 residues in the CDR3. DNA for the CDR3: TGTGCCAGCAGTTACTCGGCCCTGACCTCGGGACAGGGGGCAGAGACCCAGTTCTTC. Residues: CASSYSALTSGQGAETQFF.

V gene TRBV7-2 combines with J gene TRBJ2-3; D possibly uses TRBD1 or TRBD2 (6 bases each). The CDR3 has 15 residues. Trimming stripped 11 bases from V and 9 bases from J, with 27 bases between. Germline CDR1 reads SGHTA; CDR2 reads FQGNSA. The CDR3 region is CAGGSRGLVKETQYF. In DNA, the CDR3 is TGTGCCGGGGGGTCCCGGGGGCTGGTTAAGGAGACGCAGTATTTT.

The rearrangement uses TRBV9 and TRBJ2-1, with 7 bases fitting TRBD1. Trimming at V came to 2 bases and at J to 5 bases, leaving 7 bases not matched to a gene. The CDR3 extends over 15 amino acids. The germline V gene encodes CDR1 SGDLS and CDR2 YYNGEE. The CDR3, as DNA: TGTGCCAGCAGCGTTTATGGCCAGGGGGACAATGAGCAGTTCTTC. Its translation: CASSVYGQGDNEQFF.

This clonotype was counted a few times. V gene TRBV6-4 combines with J gene TRBJ2-1; 10 nucleotides align to TRBD2. CDR1 MRHNA and CDR2 SNTAGT come from the germline V gene. The CDR3 spans 20 residues. Germline trimming cut 4 bases from V and 0 bases from J; bases unmatched to any gene: 15. CDR3 sequence reads: CASSGQPLPGLAVSYNEQFF. The DNA for the CDR3 is TGTGCCAGCAGTGGACAACCATTGCCAGGACTAGCGGTCTCCTACAATGAGCAGTTCTTC.

This clonotype came up many times. The J gene is TRBJ2-1, the V gene TRBV20-1, with D perhaps being TRBD1 or TRBD2 (5 bases each). V was cut by 6 bases and J by 5 bases, with 14 bases left in between. Germline assignment: CDR1 DFQATT and CDR2 SNEGSKA (reference sequence). The CDR3 sequence is 13 residues long. The CDR3 is CSAPPGSNNEQFF. The CDR3 DNA is TGCAGTGCCCCGCCAGGGAGCAACAATGAGCAGTTCTTC.

The rearrangement uses TRBV11-1 and TRBJ1-1, with no clear D. Germline CDR1 is SGHAT and CDR2 is FQDESV (reference sequence). V lost 3 bases to trimming and J lost 3 bases, with 8 bases between them. CDR3 length: 13 residues. CDR3 protein: CASSFGWDTEAFF. For the CDR3, the DNA is TGTGCCAGCAGCTTCGGGTGGGACACTGAAGCTTTCTTT.

This clonotype was seen only a few times. A much larger clone lies a single base off, so this may be a read error. CDR3 in amino acids: CASSSGLAGGWGETQFF. DNA for the CDR3: TGTGCCAGCAGCTCGGGACTAGCGGGAGGTTGGGGGGAGACCCAGTTCTTC. The V gene is TRBV11-2, the J gene TRBJ2-1, with 15 bases lining up with TRBD2. This CDR3 is 17 amino acids long. V dropped 4 bases and J dropped 13; count of bases not matched to a gene: 14. CDR1 is SGHAT, CDR2 FQNNGV, per germline.

This clonotype was seen a handful of times. V and J are TRBV27 and TRBJ1-1; D call uncertain. The germline gives CDR1 MNHEY, CDR2 SMNVEV (reference sequence). V dropped 5 bases and J dropped 4 bases, with 11 bases sitting between them. The CDR3 contains 13 residues. CDR3 in amino acids: CASSAGWVTEAFF. The CDR3 coding sequence is TGTGCCAGCAGTGCCGGGTGGGTCACTGAAGCTTTCTTT.

The rearrangement links TRBV12-3 or TRBV12-4 to TRBJ2-5, with D unclear. V lost 4 bases to trimming and J lost 2 bases, with 2 bases between them. The CDR3 sequence is 11 residues long. CDR3 amino acids: CASSSQETQYF. In DNA form, the CDR3 reads TGTGCCAGCAGTTCTCAAGAGACCCAGTACTTC.

V usage is TRBV6-1 and J usage is TRBJ1-1; no clear D gene. CDR3 length: 12 amino acids. Germline values: CDR1 MNHNS, CDR2 SASEGT. V lost 11 bases to trimming and J lost 5 bases, with 15 bases between them. CDR3 nucleotides: TGTGCCGGGTCGGATAGTTGGACTGAAGCTTTCTTT. It is translated as CAGSDSWTEAFF.

This clonotype came up many times. The chain carries TRBV7-2 and TRBJ2-5, with D unresolved. With 9 bases removed from V and 4 bases from J, the gap between germline ends came to 18 bases. CDR3 length: 14 residues. Germline-derived CDR1 and CDR2 are SGHTA and FQGNSA. This CDR3 is CASTRPNLGETQYF. The CDR3 nucleotides are TGTGCCAGTACAAGACCGAACCTGGGAGAGACCCAGTACTTC. Using reference TRBV7-2 and TRBJ2-5 for the parts outside the CDR3, the full variable domain is GAGVSQSPSNKVTEKGKDVELRCDPISGHTALYWYRQSLGQGLEFLIYFQGNSAPDKSGLPSDRFSAERTGGSVSTLTIQRTQQEDSAVYLCASTRPNLGETQYFGPGTRLLVL.

This clonotype is termed medium-sized. This chain links TRBV6-2 or TRBV6-3 with TRBJ2-1, with 11 bases matching TRBD1. CDR1 is MNHEY, CDR2 SVGEGT, per germline. The CDR3 covers 15 residues. Losses at the gene ends were 10 bases for V and 7 bases for J; bases not matched to a gene: 12. CDR3 bases: TGTGCCACCAACCGACCGGGACAGGGGGTTAATGAGCAGTTCTTC. Amino acid sequence: CATNRPGQGVNEQFF.

This clonotype occurred once. The chain carries TRBV11-3 and TRBJ2-3; TRBD2 matches 7 bases. The length of the CDR3 is 15 residues. The germline V gene has CDR1 SGHNT and CDR2 YENEEA. The V and J ends lost 1 base and 5 bases, in that order; junction bases with no gene match: 6. The CDR3 here is CASSLGSGTIDTQYF. As DNA, the CDR3 is TGTGCCAGCAGCTTAGGAAGCGGGACGATAGATACGCAGTATTTT.

Relative to its sample, this clonotype is medium-sized. The chain couples TRBV27 to TRBJ2-1, with 7 bases lining up with TRBD1. The CDR3 length is 16 residues. Germline V gene sequence: CDR1 MNHEY, CDR2 SMNVEV (reference sequence). J gave up 7 bases and V 3 bases, and 12 bases lay outside the gene matches. The CDR3 loop is CASSLVRGLTRNEQFF. The CDR3 bases are TGTGCCAGCAGTTTGGTGAGGGGGCTTACACGTAATGAGCAGTTCTTC.

CDR3 nucleotide sequence: TGTGCCAGCAGCCAGAGCGGGGGGGGCTCTGGGGCCAACGTCCTGACTTTC. This translates into CASSQSGGGSGANVLTF. This chain connects TRBV7-2 to TRBJ2-6, with 10 bases matching TRBD2. The CDR3 sequence is 17 residues long. Germline V gene sequence: CDR1 SGHTA, CDR2 FQGNSA. V dropped 5 bases and J dropped 0; count of bases not matched to a gene: 4.

This chain joins TRBV12-3 or TRBV12-4 and TRBJ1-1; D remains ambiguous. The CDR3 totals 13 residues. V lost 7 bases and J 3 bases, leaving 12 bases between the germline ends. The CDR3 DNA reads as TGTGCCAGCACTTACGATCAAGACACTGAAGCTTTCTTT. Its translation is CASTYDQDTEAFF.

This clonotype has only a few counts. This chain connects TRBV10-3 to TRBJ2-1, with D possibly being TRBD1 or TRBD2 (6 bases each). From germline, CDR1 is ENHRY and CDR2 SYGVKD. This CDR3 is 16 amino acids long. Trimming removed 10 bases from V and 0 bases from J, with 19 bases in between. This CDR3 reads CATRGMRGDSYNEQFF. The CDR3 DNA reads as TGTGCCACAAGGGGGATGAGGGGGGACTCCTACAATGAGCAGTTCTTC.

This chain uses TRBV7-2 with TRBJ2-5, with D hard to call. CDR3 length: 11 residues. V was trimmed by 6 bases and J by 5 bases, leaving 7 bases between them. CDR1 and CDR2 from the germline V gene are SGHTA and FQGNSA. CDR3 region: CASSKRETQYF. The CDR3 coding sequence is TGTGCCAGCAGTAAACGGGAGACCCAGTACTTC.

The chain has TRBV6-2 or TRBV6-3 and TRBJ2-1; 9 bases match TRBD2. The end of the DNA fits TRBJ2-7 better, so the J call may be wrong. Per the germline V gene, CDR1 is MNHEY and CDR2 is SVGEGT. This CDR3 comprises 16 residues. CDR3 coding DNA: TGTGCCAGCAGTTACTCGCCGACTAGCGGTTACAATGAGCAGTACTTC. It is translated as CASSYSPTSGYNEQYF.

This clonotype appeared a single time. The chain links TRBV6-1 to TRBJ2-4, with D unclear. CDR1 and CDR2 (germline): MNHNS, SASEGT. The CDR3 runs 15 residues. Deletions cut 1 base from V and 13 bases from J, with 20 bases between. The CDR3 loop reads CASSEGLCVKDTQYF. DNA for the CDR3: TGTGCCAGCAGTGAAGGGCTGTGCGTCAAAGACACGCAGTACTTC.

As concerns this clonotype: Compared with germline, one end of the junction differs, possibly owing to a read error. The chain uses TRBV5-1 and TRBJ2-3, with unresolved D. This CDR3 is 13 amino acids long. Per the germline V gene, CDR1 is SGHRS and CDR2 is YFSETQ. The CDR3 here is CASRLVGTDTQYF. CDR3 nucleotide sequence: TGCGCCAGCAGGTTGGTGGGCACAGATACGCAGTATTTT.

By proportion, this clonotype is large (0.1 to 1%). The rearrangement links TRBV27 to TRBJ2-1; weak D call: TRBD1 (6 bases). The CDR3 extends over 14 amino acids. Trimming left V 5 bases short and J 3 bases short, with 11 bases between. Per the germline V gene, CDR1 is MNHEY and CDR2 is SMNVEV (reference sequence). The DNA for the CDR3 is TGTGCCAGCAGTCCCTCGACAGGCTACAATGAGCAGTTCTTC. Its protein product is CASSPSTGYNEQFF.

By share, this clonotype ranks as large. The chain couples TRBV6-6 to TRBJ2-1; a weak D match, TRBD1 (6 bases). CDR1 and CDR2 from the germline V gene are MNHNY and SVGAGI (reference sequence). V dropped 5 bases and J dropped 7 bases, with 15 bases sitting between them. This CDR3 is 14 amino acids long. CDR3 coding DNA: TGTGCCAGCAGTCCCCTGCAGGGGCTGAATGAGCAGTTCTTC. Protein sequence: CASSPLQGLNEQFF.

This clonotype is deemed medium-sized. V gene TRBV6-1 combines with J gene TRBJ2-4, with no clear D. This CDR3 is 15 amino acids long. Looked up from germline, CDR1 is MNHNS and CDR2 is SASEGT. The ends were cut back, 5 bases at V and 1 base at J, with 12 bases in the middle. CDR3 nucleotide sequence: TGTGCCAGCAGTCTCCGGGCAGAGGCCAAAAACATTCAGTACTTC. Its translation is CASSLRAEAKNIQYF.